The clone carrying this T cell receptor beta chain was picked up a small number of times. Its target is unknown. These data originate in a study of cytomegalovirus exposure and HLA in healthy donors. Notes on the study in general: A missense DCLRE1C variant was associated with V- and J-gene trimming of TCR beta chains in a later analysis, and an independent cohort replicated the association. In a later analysis, DRB1 alleles had the most associated TCRs; HLA-C alleles the fewest. Rarity characterized most TCR sequences, yet some public TCRs appeared in many donors. A later analysis showed that HLA-associated TCR beta chains had undergone more clonal expansion than equally common others.

Primers for the PCR totalled 60 Vbeta and 13 Jbeta. Libraries were prepared by immunoSEQ multiplex PCR; TCRdb keeps only in-frame clonotypes and omits some of them. The data contain about 87,000 clones, around 70% of them seen just once; the ten biggest clones take up 20% to 25%. The CDR3 is 14 residues long. Trimming removed 0 bases at V and 4 bases at J, with 11 bases between. The V gene's germline CDR1 is SGHRS and CDR2 YFSETQ. Sequenced: PBMCs. This TCR derives from a man in his thirties or forties in good health and CMV-seropositive. V and J are TRBV5-1 and TRBJ2-7; D is possibly TRBD2 (5 bases). DNA for the CDR3: TGCGCCAGCAGCTTGGAATTTAGCGAGTACGAGCAGTACTTC. It codes for CASSLEFSEYEQYF.